The next 28 T cell receptor beta chains were all read from a single sample in a study of T cell responses to AZD1222 COVID-19 vaccine. The method was immunoSEQ multiplex PCR; TCRdb's version includes in-frame clones alone and lacks a portion of them. Among approximately 130,000 clones listed, about 93% were seen once. The sample in question was peripheral blood, obtained on day 0 of AZD1222 vaccination. Source of these receptors: an adult in good health.

In this sample, this clone turned up once. The V and J genes are TRBV3-1 (or the pseudogene TRBV3-2) and TRBJ1-3; tentatively, D is TRBD1 (5 bases). The CDR3 is 15 residues long. Trimming shortened V by 1 base and J by 2 bases, and 9 bases separated the two germline ends. Germline V gene data show CDR1 as LGHDT and CDR2 as YNNKEL (reference sequence). CDR3 sequence: CASSQGGVAGNTIYF. CDR3 DNA: TGTGCCAGCAGCCAAGGGGGGGTAGCTGGAAACACCATATATTTT.

This rearrangement joins TRBV5-1 to TRBJ1-4, with 8 bases fitting TRBD1. J was trimmed by 2 bases and V by 0 bases; bases with no gene match: 12. Germline V gene lookup returns CDR1 SGHRS and CDR2 YFSETQ. The CDR3 totals 19 residues. The CDR3 reads CASSLGSPGGAPTNEKLFF. CDR3 DNA sequence: TGCGCCAGCAGCTTGGGATCTCCAGGGGGCGCCCCCACTAATGAAAAACTGTTTTTT.

This clone was seen only once. The chain couples TRBV6-5 to TRBJ1-1, with D hard to call. From germline, CDR1 is MNHEY and CDR2 SVGAGI. The CDR3 is 13 amino acids. Trimming stripped 7 bases from V and 2 bases from J, with 11 bases between. The CDR3 DNA is TGTGCCAGCAACTGGGCGGGAAACACTGAAGCTTTCTTT. It codes for CASNWAGNTEAFF.

The chain uses TRBV28 and TRBJ1-3; no reliable D call. The CDR3 loop spans 15 amino acids. Germline V gene lookup returns CDR1 MDHEN and CDR2 SYDVKM. V was trimmed by 6 bases and J by 0 bases, leaving 12 bases between them. Written as DNA, the CDR3 is TGTGCCAGCAGCGGGGAAGGTTACTCTGGAAACACCATATATTTT. This sequence encodes CASSGEGYSGNTIYF.

V usage is TRBV19 and J usage is TRBJ1-2, with 9 bases fitting TRBD1. Germline-derived CDR1 and CDR2 are LNHDA and SQIVND (reference sequence). V lost 5 bases and J lost 3; bases outside the gene matches: 7. The CDR3 spans 15 residues. Here the CDR3 DNA reads TGTGCCAGTAGTCCAGGGACAGGGAGTCACTATGGCTACACCTTC. Protein sequence: CASSPGTGSHYGYTF. Using reference TRBV19 and TRBJ1-2 for the parts outside the CDR3, the full variable domain is DGGITQSPKYLFRKEGQNVTLSCEQNLNHDAMYWYRQDPGQGLRLIYYSQIVNDFQKGDIAEGYSVSREKKESFPLTVTSAQKNPTAFYLCASSPGTGSHYGYTFGSGTRLTVV.

The rearrangement uses TRBV6-5 and TRBJ1-1; the match to TRBD1 covers 7 bases. The CDR3 runs to 13 residues. Trimming removed 5 bases from V and 1 base from J; junction bases left unmatched: 1. Germline CDR1 and CDR2: MNHEY and SVGAGI. Written as DNA, the CDR3 is TGTGCCAGCAGTCACAGGGGGAACACTGAAGCTTTCTTT. It is translated as CASSHRGNTEAFF.

The chain is built from TRBV6-4 and TRBJ2-1, with TRBD2 matching 10 bases. The CDR3 length is 16 residues. Per germline, CDR1 MRHNA and CDR2 SNTAGT. After removal of 5 bases from V and 4 bases from J, the junction contained 8 bases not matched to a gene. The CDR3 coding sequence is TGTGCCAGCAGTCCCCGGACTAGCGGAGATTACAATGAGCAGTTCTTC. Amino acid sequence: CASSPRTSGDYNEQFF.

V and J are TRBV5-6 and TRBJ2-7; D could derive from TRBD1 or TRBD2 (5 bases each). Per the germline V gene, CDR1 is SGHDT and CDR2 is YYEEEE. V dropped 0 bases and J dropped 0 bases, with 10 bases sitting between them. This CDR3 has 15 amino acids. The CDR3 nucleotides read TGTGCCAGCAGCTTGGGGTCAGGGAGCTCCTACGAGCAGTACTTC. It encodes CASSLGSGSSYEQYF.

The V gene is TRBV18, the J gene TRBJ1-5, with 7 bases aligning to TRBD1. Trimming removed 3 bases from V and 4 bases from J; junction bases left unmatched: 6. Looked up from germline, CDR1 is KGHSH and CDR2 is LQKENI. The CDR3 is made up of 15 amino acids. CDR3 nucleotides: TGTGCCAGCTCACCGGAGACAGGGATTAATCAGCCCCAGCATTTT. Amino acids: CASSPETGINQPQHF.

Here the CDR3 DNA reads TGTGCCAGCAGCTGGACAGGGGACGGTTCACCCCTCCACTTT. It codes for CASSWTGDGSPLHF. The chain joins TRBV6-5 to TRBJ1-6; 9 bases agree with TRBD1. The CDR3 contains 14 residues. V shed 6 bases, J shed 9 bases, and the junction held 6 bases outside the gene matches. Germline values: CDR1 MNHEY, CDR2 SVGAGI.

This clone showed up just once. The V gene is TRBV11-2, the J gene TRBJ2-3, with TRBD2 as a possible D gene (5 bases). Germline V gene lookup returns CDR1 SGHAT and CDR2 FQNNGV. CDR3 length: 15 residues. Trimming removed 5 bases at V and 0 bases at J, with 12 bases between. As DNA, the CDR3 is TGTGCCAGCAGCCGAGTCCTAGCTAGCACAGATACGCAGTATTTT. Translated, it gives CASSRVLASTDTQYF.

The gene calls are TRBV5-4 and TRBJ1-1; D is unclear. The CDR3 covers 14 residues. Trimming removed 0 bases from V and 3 bases from J, with 9 bases in between. Germline assignment: CDR1 SGHNT and CDR2 YYREEE (reference sequence). Written as DNA, the CDR3 is TGTGCCAGCAGCTTGGCTTTGGGCGACACTGAAGCTTTCTTT. Encoded protein: CASSLALGDTEAFF.

The V call is TRBV7-2, the J call TRBJ1-2; D gene unclear. Germline-derived CDR1 and CDR2 are SGHTA and FQGNSA. V lost 2 bases and J 5 bases, leaving 6 bases between the germline ends. CDR3 length: 12 residues. The CDR3 reads CASSLYGYGYTF. In DNA, the CDR3 is TGTGCCAGCAGCTTATACGGGTATGGCTACACCTTC.

The chain couples TRBV9 to TRBJ1-1; 7 bases are a match to TRBD1. Germline CDR1 and CDR2: SGDLS and YYNGEE. V lost 3 bases, J lost 1 base, and 3 bases stayed unmatched. The CDR3 runs 14 residues. The CDR3 nucleotides are TGTGCCAGCAGCGCGGGACAGCCGAACACTGAAGCTTTCTTT. Protein sequence: CASSAGQPNTEAFF. The full variable domain, rest sourced from reference TRBV9 and TRBJ1-1, is DSGVTQTPKHLITATGQRVTLRCSPRSGDLSVYWYQQSLDQGLQFLIQYYNGEERAKGNILERFSAQQFPDLHSELNLSSLELGDSALYFCASSAGQPNTEAFFGQGTRLTVV.

V usage is TRBV10-1 and J usage is TRBJ2-3; 11 nucleotides match TRBD2. The CDR3 spans 16 residues. CDR1 WNHNN and CDR2 SYGVQD come from the germline V gene (reference sequence). Unmatched junction bases numbered 3, after V lost 0 bases and J lost 4 bases. CDR3 nucleotides: TGCGCCAGCAGTGAGTCTAGCGGGGGGGGATCAGATACGCAGTATTTT. Translated, it gives CASSESSGGGSDTQYF.

The chain recombines TRBV9 with TRBJ1-1, with 7 bases aligning to TRBD1. Germline CDR1 reads SGDLS; CDR2 reads YYNGEE. This CDR3 comprises 13 residues. V gave up 3 bases and J gave up 3 bases; unmatched junction bases: 2. This CDR3 reads CASSEGGDTEAFF. The CDR3 DNA reads TGTGCCAGCAGCGAAGGGGGCGACACTGAAGCTTTCTTT.

J is TRBJ2-2 and V is TRBV5-6, with D hard to call. CDR1 and CDR2 from the germline V gene are SGHDT and YYEEEE. V lost 4 bases and J 6 bases, leaving 10 bases between the germline ends. This CDR3 comprises 13 residues. The CDR3 nucleotides are TGTGCCAGCAGCCCCCGACCCTCCGGGGAGCTGTTTTTT. Translation: CASSPRPSGELFF.

The chain carries TRBV27 and TRBJ2-1; 12 positions match TRBD2. The CDR3 spans 18 residues. The V gene's germline CDR1 is MNHEY and CDR2 SMNVEV (reference sequence). V trimming: 3 bases; J trimming: 2 bases; junction bases outside the gene matches: 8. The CDR3 sequence: CASSFGLAGRRTYNEQFF. The CDR3 DNA follows: TGTGCCAGCAGTTTTGGACTAGCGGGGAGGCGGACCTACAATGAGCAGTTCTTC.

V gene TRBV10-3 combines with J gene TRBJ1-4; D possibly corresponds to TRBD1 (5 bases). CDR1 and CDR2 (germline): ENHRY, SYGVKD. The CDR3 totals 15 residues. The germline V and J ends were trimmed by 0 bases and 4 bases, with 9 bases remaining between them. CDR3 DNA sequence: TGTGCCATCAGTGAGTCTGGGGGTGGTAATGAAAAACTGTTTTTT. Encoded protein: CAISESGGGNEKLFF.

V usage is TRBV19 and J usage is TRBJ1-2; 8 nucleotides line up with TRBD1. Germline V CDR1 and CDR2: LNHDA, SQIVND (reference sequence). The CDR3 is made up of 15 amino acids. The J segment lost 3 bases and the V segment lost 5 bases, leaving 8 bases of the junction unmatched. The CDR3 spells CASSPGTGLYYGYTF. In nucleotides, the CDR3 is TGTGCCAGTAGTCCGGGGACAGGCCTCTACTATGGCTACACCTTC.

The rearrangement joins TRBV7-2 to TRBJ2-3, with D possibly matching TRBD1 (6 bases). This CDR3 region has 12 residues. Germline CDR1 reads SGHTA; CDR2 reads FQGNSA. The V end was cut by 5 bases, the J end by 10 bases, with 13 bases between. CDR3 in DNA: TGTGCCAGCAGCCCTAACAGGGTCGCGCAGTATTTT. Amino acids: CASSPNRVAQYF.

J is TRBJ1-2 and V is TRBV7-9, with D possibly being TRBD1 (6 bases). There are 13 residues in the CDR3. Germline CDR1 is SEHNR and CDR2 is FQNEAQ (reference sequence). Trimming left V 8 bases short and J 7 bases short, with 17 bases between. This chain's CDR3 is CASGGQGKSGYTF. CDR3 sequence (DNA): TGTGCCAGCGGGGGGCAGGGTAAATCTGGCTACACCTTC.

In regard to this clone: The same CDR3 is also encoded by other DNA sequences in this sample. The J gene is TRBJ2-1, the V gene TRBV29-1, with D hard to call. V was trimmed by 5 bases and J by 4 bases, leaving 3 bases between them. CDR1 and CDR2 (germline): SQVTM, ANQGSEA. This CDR3 has 10 residues. CDR3 loop: CSVRYNEQFF. DNA of the CDR3: TGCAGCGTTAGGTACAATGAGCAGTTCTTC.

The chain carries TRBV11-3 and TRBJ2-1; 14 bases fit TRBD2. This CDR3 has 16 amino acids. Germline CDR1 reads SGHNT; CDR2 reads YENEEA. Trimming cost V 1 base and J 7 bases; bases outside gene matches: 3. The CDR3 region is CASSLGGLAGENEQFF. The CDR3, as DNA: TGTGCCAGCAGCTTAGGGGGACTAGCGGGGGAAAATGAGCAGTTCTTC.

The chain has TRBV7-2 and TRBJ1-5, with D possibly TRBD1 on 5 matching bases. Germline V gene data show CDR1 as SGHTA and CDR2 as FQGNSA. This CDR3 comprises 15 residues. V lost 4 bases to trimming and J lost 0 bases, with 10 bases between them. The CDR3 loop reads CASSSGGSSNQPQHF. In DNA, the CDR3 is TGTGCCAGCAGCTCCGGGGGGAGTAGCAATCAGCCCCAGCATTTT.

The V call is TRBV5-1, the J call TRBJ2-3, with 7 bases matching TRBD1. Germline CDR1 SGHRS, CDR2 YFSETQ. The CDR3 consists of 15 residues. V was clipped by 1 base and J by 1 base; unmatched bases: 3. The CDR3 bases are TGCGCCAGCAGCTTGAGGGGGCTCGGCACAGATACGCAGTATTTT. As protein: CASSLRGLGTDTQYF.

The rearrangement uses TRBV7-9 and TRBJ1-6; D is undetermined. V was clipped by 3 bases and J by 7 bases, with 7 bases between them. This CDR3 spans 13 amino acids. In germline, CDR1 is SEHNR, CDR2 FQNEAQ (reference sequence). CDR3 sequence (DNA): TGTGCCAGCAGCTTGCTGGGAAATTCACCCCTCCACTTT. Protein sequence: CASSLLGNSPLHF. The full variable domain, in which reference TRBV7-9 and TRBJ1-6 provide the parts outside the CDR3, is DTGVSQNPRHKITKRGQNVTFRCDPISEHNRLYWYRQTLGQGPEFLTYFQNEAQLEKSRLLSDRFSAERPKGSFSTLEIQRTEQGDSAMYLCASSLLGNSPLHFGNGTRLTVT.

This chain joins TRBV29-1 and TRBJ2-3, with TRBD2 matching 10 bases. V lost 7 bases, J lost 4 bases, and 8 bases stayed unmatched. This CDR3 has 14 amino acids. Germline V gene data show CDR1 as SQVTM and CDR2 as ANQGSEA. CDR3 sequence reads: CSGGQAGGADTQYF. The CDR3 nucleotides are TGCAGCGGTGGACAAGCGGGGGGGGCAGATACGCAGTATTTT.